A selection of T cell receptor beta chains follows, all from one sample in a study of T-cell reconstitution after alpha-beta-depleted transplantation in children. Via MiXCR, TCRdb re-called the PCR reads, giving one row per CDR3 protein. Of approximately 980,000 distinct CDR3 sequences in the sample, about 29% were seen once. This specimen consisted of PBMCs, mostly from graft donor cells, obtained 360 days after TCRalphabeta/CD19-depleted stem cell transplant. All receptors derive from a boy in the first two years of life who had a stem cell transplant for SCID, so the T cells may come from the graft donor. The CDR3 runs from the conserved cysteine through the conserved F or W. The D gene is left open where the match is weak. Only some rows state a clone size, as once, few, many or a class for expanded clones.

clone_size	v_call	j_call	d_call	cdr3_nt	cdr3_aa
.	TRBV11-2	TRBJ2-7	.	TGTGCCAGCAGCTTAGAGGGGGGAGGCTTCACCACCTACGAGCAGTACTTC	CASSLEGGGFTTYEQYF
.	TRBV20-1	TRBJ1-5	.	TGCAGTGCTAGTCTCCGGGCCCGCAATCAGCCCCAGCATTTT	CSASLRARNQPQHF
.	TRBV27	TRBJ2-7	TRBD1	TGTGCCAGCAGTTTTACCGGGACAGCCCCTAGGAAGTACTTC	CASSFTGTAPRKYF
many	TRBV12-3/TRBV12-4	TRBJ1-3	.	TGTGCCAGCAGCCTGAGGGGAAACACCATATATTTT	CASSLRGNTIYF
.	TRBV2	TRBJ2-4	.	TGTGCCAGCATGTGGGGGACGCTAGCCAAAAACATTCAGTACTTC	CASMWGTLAKNIQYF
.	TRBV7-2	TRBJ1-2	.	TGTGCCAGCAGCTTGCGACAGAATCTCTATGGCTACACCTTC	CASSLRQNLYGYTF
.	TRBV28	TRBJ2-7	.	TGTGCCAGCAGGAGCCGGGGCCACGAGCAGTACTTC	CASRSRGHEQYF
few	TRBV2	TRBJ2-1	TRBD2	TGTGCCGGCCTCGGGGCGGGGGGCCGTGGTGAGCAGTTCTTC	CAGLGAGGRGEQFF
.	TRBV29-1	TRBJ2-4	TRBD1	TGCAGCGCTAGGAACAGGGGGCGCTGGGGAATAGACATTCAGTACTTC	CSARNRGRWGIDIQYF
.	TRBV5-1	TRBJ1-1	.	TGCGCCAGCAGCTTACAAGGGATCAATTGGGCTTTCTTT	CASSLQGINWAFF